This TCR beta chain was retrieved from a study of vaccination and CD4 T cells after COVID-19. A word on this clonotype: Its antigen remains unidentified.

With 6 bases clipped from V and 4 bases from J, the junction kept 2 bases outside the gene matches. Germline V lookup: CDR1 SNHLY, CDR2 FYNNEI. This CDR3 is built from 14 residues. Regarding treatment: approximately nine-day PBMC culture with coronavirus spike peptide pools or control peptides (ViraFEST assay). Peptide pool stimulation in ViraFEST expanded antigen-specific T cells, whose TCRs were then sequenced. With the Oncomine TCR Beta short-read assay, DNA from cultured CD4+ T cells was sequenced. From CD4+ T cells that had been cultured, genomic DNA was extracted. TCRdb itself ran the PCR reads through MiXCR, one entry per CDR3 protein. The table lists more than 9,000 distinct CDR3 sequences, 35% to 45% of them singletons, with around 22% in the top ten.

Sequencing input: cultured CD4+ T cells from blood. The genes are TRBV2 and TRBJ1-5; 11 bases line up with TRBD1. The sequence was collected from a human donor with COVID-19. CDR3 sequence: CASSGQGANQPQHF. The CDR3 nucleotides are TGTGCCAGCAGCGGACAGGGGGCGAATCAGCCCCAGCATTTT.